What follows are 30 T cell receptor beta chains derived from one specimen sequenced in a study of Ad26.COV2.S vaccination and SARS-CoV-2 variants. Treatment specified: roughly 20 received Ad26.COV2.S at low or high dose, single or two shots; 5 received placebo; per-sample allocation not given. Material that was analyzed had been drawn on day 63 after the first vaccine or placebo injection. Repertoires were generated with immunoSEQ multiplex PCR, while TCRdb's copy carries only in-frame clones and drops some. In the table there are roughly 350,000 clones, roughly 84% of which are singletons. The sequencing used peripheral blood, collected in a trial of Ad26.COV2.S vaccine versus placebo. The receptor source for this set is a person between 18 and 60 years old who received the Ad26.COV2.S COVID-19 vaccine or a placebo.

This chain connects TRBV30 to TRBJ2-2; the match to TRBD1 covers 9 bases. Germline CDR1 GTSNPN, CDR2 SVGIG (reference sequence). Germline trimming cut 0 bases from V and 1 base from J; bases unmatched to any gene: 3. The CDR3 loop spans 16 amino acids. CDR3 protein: CAWSVKGQGNTGELFF. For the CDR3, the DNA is TGTGCCTGGAGTGTAAAGGGACAGGGGAACACCGGGGAGCTGTTTTTT.

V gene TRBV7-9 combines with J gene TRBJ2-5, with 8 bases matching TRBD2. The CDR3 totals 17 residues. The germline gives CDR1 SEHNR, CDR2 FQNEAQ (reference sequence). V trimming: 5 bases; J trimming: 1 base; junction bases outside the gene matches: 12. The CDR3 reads CASSPLSGGLVQETQYF. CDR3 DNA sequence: TGTGCCAGCAGCCCCCTCAGCGGGGGCCTGGTCCAAGAGACCCAGTACTTC.

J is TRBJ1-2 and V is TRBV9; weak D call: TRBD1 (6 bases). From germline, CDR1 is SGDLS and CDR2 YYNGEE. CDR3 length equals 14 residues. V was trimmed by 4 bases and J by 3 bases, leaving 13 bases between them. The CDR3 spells CASSRQEYDYGYTF. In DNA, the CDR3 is TGTGCCAGCAGCCGACAGGAGTACGACTATGGCTACACCTTC. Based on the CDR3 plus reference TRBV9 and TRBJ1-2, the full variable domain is DSGVTQTPKHLITATGQRVTLRCSPRSGDLSVYWYQQSLDQGLQFLIQYYNGEERAKGNILERFSAQQFPDLHSELNLSSLELGDSALYFCASSRQEYDYGYTFGSGTRLTVV.

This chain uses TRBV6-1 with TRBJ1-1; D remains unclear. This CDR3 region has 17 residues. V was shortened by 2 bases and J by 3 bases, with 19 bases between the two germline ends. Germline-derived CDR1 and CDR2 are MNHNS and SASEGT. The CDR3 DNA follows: TGTGCCAGCAGTGAATCCCAAAGCAGGTTCGGTGACACTGAAGCTTTCTTT. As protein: CASSESQSRFGDTEAFF.

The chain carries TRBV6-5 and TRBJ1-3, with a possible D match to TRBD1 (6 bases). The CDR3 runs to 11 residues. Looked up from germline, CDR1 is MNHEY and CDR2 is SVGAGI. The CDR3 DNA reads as TGTGGGACAGTTAGTGGAAACACCATATATTTT. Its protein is CGTVSGNTIYF.

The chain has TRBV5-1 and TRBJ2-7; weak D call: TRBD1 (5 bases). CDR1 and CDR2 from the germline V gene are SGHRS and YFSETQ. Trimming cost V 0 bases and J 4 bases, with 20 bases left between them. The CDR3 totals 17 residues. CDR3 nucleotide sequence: TGCGCCAGCAGCTTGGCCCAAGTTAGGGGCGCCCCTTACGAGCAGTACTTC. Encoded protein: CASSLAQVRGAPYEQYF.

The CDR3 region is CASSERPGPGGYTF. The CDR3 nucleotides are TGTGCCAGCAGTGAGCGCCCAGGGCCTGGTGGCTACACCTTC. The J gene is TRBJ1-2, the V gene TRBV6-1; tentative D call: TRBD1 (5 bases). The CDR3 length is 14 residues. Germline-derived CDR1 and CDR2 are MNHNS and SASEGT. V lost 3 bases, J lost 7 bases, and 15 bases lay in between.

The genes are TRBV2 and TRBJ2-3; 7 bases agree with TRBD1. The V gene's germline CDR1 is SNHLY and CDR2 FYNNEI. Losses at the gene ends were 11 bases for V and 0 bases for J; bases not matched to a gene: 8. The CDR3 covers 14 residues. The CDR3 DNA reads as TGTGCCGCTCGGACAGGCGAAAGCACAGATACGCAGTATTTT. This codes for CAARTGESTDTQYF.

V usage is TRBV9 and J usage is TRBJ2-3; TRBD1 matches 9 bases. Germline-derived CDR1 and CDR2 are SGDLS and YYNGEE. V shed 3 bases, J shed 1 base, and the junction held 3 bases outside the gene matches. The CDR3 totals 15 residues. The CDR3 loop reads CASSDYRGRTDTQYF. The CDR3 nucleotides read TGTGCCAGCAGCGACTACAGGGGGCGCACAGATACGCAGTATTTT.

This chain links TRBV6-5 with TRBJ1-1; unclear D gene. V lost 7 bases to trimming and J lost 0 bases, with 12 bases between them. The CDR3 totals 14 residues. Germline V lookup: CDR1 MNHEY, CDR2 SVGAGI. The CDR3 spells CASTRDTLNTEAFF. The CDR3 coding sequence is TGTGCCAGCACGAGAGACACCCTGAACACTGAAGCTTTCTTT.

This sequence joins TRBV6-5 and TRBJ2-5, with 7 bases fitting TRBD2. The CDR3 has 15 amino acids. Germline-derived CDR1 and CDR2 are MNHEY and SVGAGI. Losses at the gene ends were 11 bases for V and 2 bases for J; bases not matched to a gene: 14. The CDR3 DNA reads TGTGCCGCTAAAGGTCGTCGGGGGGTACAAGAGACCCAGTACTTC. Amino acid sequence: CAAKGRRGVQETQYF.

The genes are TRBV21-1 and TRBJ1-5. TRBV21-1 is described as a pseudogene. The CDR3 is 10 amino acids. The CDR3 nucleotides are TGTGCCAGCAGCCGGGACTACTACCATTTT. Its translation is CASSRDYYHF.

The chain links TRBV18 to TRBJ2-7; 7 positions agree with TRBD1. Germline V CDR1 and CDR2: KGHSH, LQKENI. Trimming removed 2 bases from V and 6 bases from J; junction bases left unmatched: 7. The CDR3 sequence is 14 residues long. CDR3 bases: TGTGCCAGCTCACCAGGGACAGACCCGAGCGAGCAGTACTTC. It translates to CASSPGTDPSEQYF.

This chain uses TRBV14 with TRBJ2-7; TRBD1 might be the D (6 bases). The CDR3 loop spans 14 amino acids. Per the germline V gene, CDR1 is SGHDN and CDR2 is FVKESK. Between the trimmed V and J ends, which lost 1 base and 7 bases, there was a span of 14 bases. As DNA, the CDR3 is TGTGCCAGCAGCCAAGGTGCAGGGGCGTGGGAGCAGTACTTC. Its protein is CASSQGAGAWEQYF.

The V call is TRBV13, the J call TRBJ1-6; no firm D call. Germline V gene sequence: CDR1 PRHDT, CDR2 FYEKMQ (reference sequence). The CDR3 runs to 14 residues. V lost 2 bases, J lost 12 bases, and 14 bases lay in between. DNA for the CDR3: TGTGCCAGCAGCTTAAGCCAGGCCGGGGAACCCCTCCACTTT. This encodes CASSLSQAGEPLHF.

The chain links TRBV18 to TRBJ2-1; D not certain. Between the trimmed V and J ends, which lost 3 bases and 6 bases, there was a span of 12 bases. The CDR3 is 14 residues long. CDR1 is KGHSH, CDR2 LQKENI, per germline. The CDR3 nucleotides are TGTGCCAGCTCACCGCCCGGCCCTCTCAATGAGCAGTTCTTC. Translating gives CASSPPGPLNEQFF. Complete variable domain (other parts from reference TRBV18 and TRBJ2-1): NAGVMQNPRHLVRRRGQEARLRCSPMKGHSHVYWYRQLPEEGLKFMVYLQKENIIDESGMPKERFSAEFPKEGPSILRIQQVVRGDSAAYFCASSPPGPLNEQFFGPGTRLTVL.

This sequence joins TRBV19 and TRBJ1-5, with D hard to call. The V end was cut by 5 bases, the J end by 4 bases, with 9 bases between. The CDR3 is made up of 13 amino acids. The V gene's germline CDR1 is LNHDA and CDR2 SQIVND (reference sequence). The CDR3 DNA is TGTGCCAGTAGTTGGCAGTTTAATCAGCCCCAGCATTTT. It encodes CASSWQFNQPQHF.

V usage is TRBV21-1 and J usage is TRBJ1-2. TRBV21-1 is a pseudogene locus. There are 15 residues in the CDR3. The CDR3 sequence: CASSKVAAVAYGYTF. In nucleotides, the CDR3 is TGTGCCAGCAGCAAAGTTGCGGCGGTGGCCTATGGCTACACCTTC.

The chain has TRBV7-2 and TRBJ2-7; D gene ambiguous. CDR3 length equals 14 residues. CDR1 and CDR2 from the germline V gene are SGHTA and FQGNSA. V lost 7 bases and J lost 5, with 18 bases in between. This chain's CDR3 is CASTARRVYDEQYF. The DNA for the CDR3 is TGTGCCAGCACCGCCCGTCGGGTATACGACGAGCAGTACTTC.

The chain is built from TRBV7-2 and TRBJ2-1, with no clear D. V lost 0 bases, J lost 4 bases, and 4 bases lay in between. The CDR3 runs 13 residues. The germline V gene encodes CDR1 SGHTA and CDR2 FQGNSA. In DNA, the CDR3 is TGTGCCAGCAGCTTAGCAGTGTACAATGAGCAGTTCTTC. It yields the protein CASSLAVYNEQFF. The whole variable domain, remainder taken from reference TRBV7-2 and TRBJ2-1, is GAGVSQSPSNKVTEKGKDVELRCDPISGHTALYWYRQSLGQGLEFLIYFQGNSAPDKSGLPSDRFSAERTGGSVSTLTIQRTQQEDSAVYLCASSLAVYNEQFFGPGTRLTVL.

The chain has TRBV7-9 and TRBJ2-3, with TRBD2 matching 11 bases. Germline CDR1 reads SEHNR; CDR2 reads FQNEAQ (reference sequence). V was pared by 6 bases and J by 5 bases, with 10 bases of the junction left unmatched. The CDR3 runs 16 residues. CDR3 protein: CASSRTSGGAVDTQYF. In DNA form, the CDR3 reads TGTGCCAGCAGTCGCACTAGCGGGGGCGCCGTAGATACGCAGTATTTT.

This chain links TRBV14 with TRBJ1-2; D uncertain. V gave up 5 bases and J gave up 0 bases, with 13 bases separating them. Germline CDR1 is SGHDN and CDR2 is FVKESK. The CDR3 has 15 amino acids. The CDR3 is CASSDRNGANYGYTF. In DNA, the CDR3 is TGTGCCAGCAGCGATCGGAACGGGGCTAACTATGGCTACACCTTC.

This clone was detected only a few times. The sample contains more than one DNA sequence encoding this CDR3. CDR3: CAWRGSYNSPLHF. The CDR3 nucleotides read TGTGCCTGGAGGGGCTCCTATAATTCACCCCTCCACTTT. The chain couples TRBV30 to TRBJ1-6; D gene unclear. The CDR3 is 13 residues long. Trimming took 3 bases from V and 0 from J, leaving 3 bases between them. The V gene's germline CDR1 is GTSNPN and CDR2 SVGIG (reference sequence).

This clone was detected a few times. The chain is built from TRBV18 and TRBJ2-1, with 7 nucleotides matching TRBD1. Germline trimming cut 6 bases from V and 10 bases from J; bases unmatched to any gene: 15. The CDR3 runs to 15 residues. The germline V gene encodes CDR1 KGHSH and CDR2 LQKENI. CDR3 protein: CASSTTGDLQWEQFF. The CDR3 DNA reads TGTGCCAGCTCTACAACAGGGGACCTGCAATGGGAGCAGTTCTTC. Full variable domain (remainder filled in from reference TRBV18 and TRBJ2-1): NAGVMQNPRHLVRRRGQEARLRCSPMKGHSHVYWYRQLPEEGLKFMVYLQKENIIDESGMPKERFSAEFPKEGPSILRIQQVVRGDSAAYFCASSTTGDLQWEQFFGPGTRLTVL.

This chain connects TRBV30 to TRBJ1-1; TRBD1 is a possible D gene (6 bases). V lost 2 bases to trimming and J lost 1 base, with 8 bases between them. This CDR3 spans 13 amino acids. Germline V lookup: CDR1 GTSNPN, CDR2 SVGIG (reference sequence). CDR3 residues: CAWSPGQNTEAFF. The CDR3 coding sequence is TGTGCCTGGAGTCCGGGACAGAACACTGAAGCTTTCTTT.

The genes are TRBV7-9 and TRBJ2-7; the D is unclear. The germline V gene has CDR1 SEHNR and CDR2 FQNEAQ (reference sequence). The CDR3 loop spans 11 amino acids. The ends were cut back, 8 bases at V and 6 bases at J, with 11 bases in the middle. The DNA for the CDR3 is TGTGCCAGCGCGTTCGGACCCGAGCAGTACTTC. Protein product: CASAFGPEQYF.

CDR3: CAWSGQGAYTF. The CDR3 DNA follows: TGTGCCTGGAGTGGGCAGGGGGCGTACACCTTC. V is TRBV30 and J is TRBJ1-2; 8 nucleotides agree with TRBD1. The germline V gene has CDR1 GTSNPN and CDR2 SVGIG (reference sequence). Trimming at V came to 1 base and at J to 11 bases, leaving 3 bases not matched to a gene. This CDR3 has 11 residues.

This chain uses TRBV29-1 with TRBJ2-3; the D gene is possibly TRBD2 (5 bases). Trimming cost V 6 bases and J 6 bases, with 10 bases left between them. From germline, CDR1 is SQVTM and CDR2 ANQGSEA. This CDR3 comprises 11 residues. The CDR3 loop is CSVPGGDTQYF. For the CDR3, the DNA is TGCAGCGTCCCTGGCGGGGATACGCAGTATTTT.

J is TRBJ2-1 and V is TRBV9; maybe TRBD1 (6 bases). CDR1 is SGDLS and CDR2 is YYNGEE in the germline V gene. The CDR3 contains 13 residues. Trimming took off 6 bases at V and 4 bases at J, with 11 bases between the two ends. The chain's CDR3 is CASNPGTYNEQFF. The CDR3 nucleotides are TGTGCCAGCAACCCAGGGACATACAATGAGCAGTTCTTC.

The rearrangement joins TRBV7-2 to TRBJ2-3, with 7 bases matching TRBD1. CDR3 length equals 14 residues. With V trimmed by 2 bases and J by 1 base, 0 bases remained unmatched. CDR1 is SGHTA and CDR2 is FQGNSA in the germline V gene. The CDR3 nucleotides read TGTGCCAGCAGCTTAAGGGGGCGCACAGATACGCAGTATTTT. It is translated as CASSLRGRTDTQYF. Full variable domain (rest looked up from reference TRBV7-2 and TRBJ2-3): GAGVSQSPSNKVTEKGKDVELRCDPISGHTALYWYRQSLGQGLEFLIYFQGNSAPDKSGLPSDRFSAERTGGSVSTLTIQRTQQEDSAVYLCASSLRGRTDTQYFGPGTRLTVL.